This TCR beta chain was recorded in a study of OX40 agonist ivuxolimab in advanced cancers. At the level of the study: Hepatocellular carcinoma, melanoma, renal cell or head and neck cancer affected the dose-escalation patients. Mean age approximately 66 years, range about 20 to 85; 82.7% male. Study-wide results and limits: Partial responders receiving 0.1-3.0 mg/kg showed among the lowest clonal expansion.

Trimming took off 0 bases at V and 4 bases at J, with 16 bases between the two ends. The length of the CDR3 is 16 residues. Germline CDR1 reads SGHDT; CDR2 reads YYEEEE. Assay used: immunoSEQ multiplex PCR; TCRdb lists only in-frame clones, some missing. The sample carries about 33,000 clones, around four fifths recorded once. This clone appeared a few times. Its antigen remains unidentified. The clonotype originates from an adult with an advanced solid tumor such as melanoma, head and neck, liver or kidney cancer. Here the sequenced sample was CD4+ or CD8+ T cells sorted from blood, taken in a trial of the OX40 agonist ivuxolimab. V and J are TRBV5-6 and TRBJ2-5, with D tentatively TRBD2 (5 bases). CDR3 bases: TGTGCCAGCAGCTTGGTTCCTTCGGGGATCGGAGAGACCCAGTACTTC. Its protein product is CASSLVPSGIGETQYF.